Listed below are T cell receptor beta chains from one sample, sequenced in a study of blood T cells in healthy people across ages. TCRdb used MiXCR to reprocess the 5' RACE reads, holding one entry per CDR3 protein. The sample has 650,000 to 700,000 distinct CDR3 sequences, 52% seen once. Sequenced: blood. All receptors come from a woman of 80 years or more in good health. Each CDR3 is given with its conserved first and last residue.

TRBV7-9,TRBJ2-1,CASSPRDSPLGSYNEQFF
TRBV20-1,TRBJ2-7,CSARANVPYEQYF
TRBV20-1,TRBJ2-1,CSALQRQGYNEQFF
TRBV3-1,TRBJ2-3,CASSQDLAGDIIYTQYF
TRBV12-3/TRBV12-4,TRBJ2-2,CAVGGLNTGELFF
TRBV29-1,-,CSVGDSGYSYKEQYF
TRBV5-5,TRBJ2-7,CASSSSLLEQYF
TRBV18,TRBJ2-3,CASSPVESTDTQYF
TRBV9,TRBJ2-7,CASSVAAGGRSYEQYF
TRBV30,TRBJ2-1,CAGIGGSGYNEQFF
TRBV20-1,TRBJ2-6,CSASVGAGANVLTF
TRBV5-1,TRBJ2-1,CASSLGGGSYNEQFF
TRBV29-1,TRBJ1-4,CSVIPGQANEKLFF
TRBV12-3/TRBV12-4,TRBJ1-5,CVSIQGYNQPQHF